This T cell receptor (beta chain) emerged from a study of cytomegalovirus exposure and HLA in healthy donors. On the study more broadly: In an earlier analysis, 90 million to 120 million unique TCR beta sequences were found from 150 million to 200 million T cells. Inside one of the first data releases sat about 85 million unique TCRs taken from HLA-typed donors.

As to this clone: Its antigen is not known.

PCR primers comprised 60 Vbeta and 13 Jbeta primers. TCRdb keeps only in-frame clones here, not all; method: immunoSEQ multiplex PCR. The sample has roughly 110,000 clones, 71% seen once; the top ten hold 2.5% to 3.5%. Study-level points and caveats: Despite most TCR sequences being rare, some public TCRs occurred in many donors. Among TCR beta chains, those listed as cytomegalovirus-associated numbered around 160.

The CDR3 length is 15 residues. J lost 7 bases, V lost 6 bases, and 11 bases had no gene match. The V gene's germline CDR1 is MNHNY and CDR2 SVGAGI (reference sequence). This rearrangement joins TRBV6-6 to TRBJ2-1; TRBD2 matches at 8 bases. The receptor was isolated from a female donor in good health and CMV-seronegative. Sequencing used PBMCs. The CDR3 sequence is CASSLAGRRINEQFF. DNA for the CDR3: TGTGCCAGCAGCTTAGCGGGACGGAGGATTAATGAGCAGTTCTTC.